The T cell receptor (beta chain) under discussion was sequenced for a study of blood T cell repertoires in COVID-19. As for the study in general: The study drew acute and convalescent COVID-19 samples from the United States, Italy and Spain. Sample material is recorded as cDNA or gDNA derived from T cells, B-cell-depleted T cells, or PBMCs.

TCRdb's table, derived via immunoSEQ multiplex PCR, lists solely in-frame clones and lacks some. The data contain more than 95,000 clones, 85% to 90% of them singletons. CDR1 SNHLY and CDR2 FYNNEI come from the germline V gene. The CDR3 totals 12 residues. The V end was cut by 7 bases, the J end by 8 bases, with 12 bases between. The sequence came from a human donor in a cohort sampled during active COVID-19. V usage is TRBV2 and J usage is TRBJ2-1; D might be TRBD1 (5 bases). The sample comprised peripheral blood. Here the CDR3 reads CASNPQGDEQFF. Written as DNA, the CDR3 is TGTGCCAGCAACCCGCAAGGGGATGAGCAGTTCTTC.